Each of the 5 T cell receptor beta chains below was sequenced from the same sample in a study of shared clonotypes between healthy human individuals. Assay used: immunoSEQ multiplex PCR; TCRdb lists only in-frame clones, some missing. The table lists some 2 million clones, less than 95% of them singletons, with 0.85% to 1.2% in the top ten. CD45RO-negative, CCR7-positively selected cells formed the naive CD8 fraction, excluding terminally differentiated effector memory CD45RA+ cells. Sequenced sample: naive CD8+ T cells sorted from blood. The receptors come from a man between 18 and 35 years old in good health.

Worth noting for this clone: The sample has other DNA sequences that encode this CDR3 too. The J gene is TRBJ2-7, the V gene TRBV5-6; D gene unclear. Per the germline V gene, CDR1 is SGHDT and CDR2 is YYEEEE. V was pared by 0 bases and J by 3 bases, with 7 bases between. The CDR3 extends over 13 amino acids. The CDR3 DNA follows: TGTGCCAGCAGCTTGGTGGGCAGCTACGAGCAGTACTTC. Translating it yields CASSLVGSYEQYF.

The gene calls are TRBV6-1 and TRBJ1-1; possible D gene TRBD1, 6 bases. Germline CDR1 MNHNS, CDR2 SASEGT. The V end lost 4 bases, the J end lost 5 bases, and 14 bases lay between the germline ends. The CDR3 has 14 residues. This CDR3 is CASSVDSFSTEAFF. CDR3 DNA sequence: TGTGCCAGCAGTGTGGACAGCTTTAGTACTGAAGCTTTCTTT.

The chain carries TRBV6-6 and TRBJ2-5, with D tentatively TRBD1 or TRBD2 (5 bases each). The CDR3 runs 16 residues. Looked up from germline, CDR1 is MNHNY and CDR2 is SVGAGI (reference sequence). Trimming removed 6 bases from V and 2 bases from J, with 19 bases in between. The CDR3, as DNA: TGTGCCAGCAGCCCCACCTCCGGGACGATTCAAGAGACCCAGTACTTC. This sequence encodes CASSPTSGTIQETQYF.

This chain links TRBV5-4 with TRBJ2-7; TRBD1 matches at 8 bases. The CDR3 is made up of 13 amino acids. Germline CDR1 is SGHNT and CDR2 is YYREEE (reference sequence). Trimming at V came to 7 bases and at J to 0 bases, leaving 3 bases not matched to a gene. CDR3 sequence: CASRTGGSYEQYF. In DNA form, the CDR3 reads TGTGCCAGCCGTACAGGGGGCTCCTACGAGCAGTACTTC.

The chain has TRBV7-2 and TRBJ2-7; D is tentatively TRBD1 or TRBD2 (5 bases each). V was cut by 1 base and J by 2 bases, with 12 bases left in between. Germline V gives CDR1 SGHTA, CDR2 FQGNSA. The length of the CDR3 is 15 residues. The CDR3 is CASSLVVGETYEQYF. The CDR3 DNA reads as TGTGCCAGCAGCTTAGTGGTGGGGGAAACCTACGAGCAGTACTTC.